The present TCR beta chain was sequenced within a study of graft-versus-host responses after intestinal transplantation. On the study more broadly: Every recipient had anti-thymocyte globulin induction and roughly three years of tacrolimus plus steroids.

General study points: There was an association between peak levels of circulating GvH clones and early post-transplant HvG declines.

In regard to this clone: Its antigen is unidentified.

This CDR3 spans 15 amino acids. Germline trimming cut 3 bases from V and 2 bases from J; bases unmatched to any gene: 7. Per the germline V gene, CDR1 is MDHEN and CDR2 is SYDVKM. This table comes from immunoSEQ multiplex PCR, and its TCRdb copy is limited to in-frame clones, with some not included. The sample lists 85,000 to 90,000 clones; 75% to 95% were seen once. The chain joins TRBV28 to TRBJ2-7, with 7 bases matching TRBD2. The material was unstimulated CD4+ T cells sorted from spleen or lymph node cells, obtained before transplant. The receptor's source is a human donor who was the organ donor for an intestinal transplant. CDR3: CASSFIAGIPYEQYF. CDR3 in DNA: TGTGCCAGCAGTTTCATAGCGGGTATACCCTACGAGCAGTACTTC.